Listed below are T cell receptor beta chains from one sample, sequenced in a study of blood T cell repertoires in COVID-19. Here immunoSEQ multiplex PCR was the method, and the copy in TCRdb shows in-frame clones only, minus some. The sample comprises about 210,000 clones, around 80% of which are singletons, and about 6.3% rests with the top ten. The specimen sequenced was peripheral blood. The receptors were gathered from a man between 60 and 75 years old with acute or convalescent COVID-19. Both conserved end residues are part of each CDR3. A D gene is named only where the DNA matches it firmly. Size is omitted from some rows. Given values are once, few, many or a class for expanded clones.

.,TRBV19,TRBJ1-2,TRBD1,CASSKQTGAGYGYTF,TGTGCCAGTAGTAAACAGACAGGGGCTGGCTATGGCTACACCTTC
.,TRBV19,TRBJ1-1,.,CASRVCVAFF,TGTGCCAGTAGGGTTTGCGTAGCTTTCTTT
.,TRBV5-3,TRBJ2-7,.,CARSLGAVGVEQYF,TGTGCCAGAAGCTTGGGGGCCGTCGGGGTAGAGCAGTACTTC
.,TRBV19,TRBJ1-5,.,CASSRRGRAVYQPQHF,TGTGCCAGTAGTCGCAGGGGTAGGGCCGTTTATCAGCCCCAGCATTTT
few,TRBV10-2,TRBJ2-7,.,CASQGPYEQYF,TGCGCCAGCCAGGGGCCCTACGAGCAGTACTTC
.,TRBV7-8,TRBJ1-5,.,CASSLGDAGEPQHF,TGTGCCAGCAGCTTAGGGGACGCGGGGGAGCCCCAGCATTTT
once,TRBV4-2,TRBJ2-3,TRBD2,CASSLAGQRGSSTDTQYF,TGTGCCAGCAGCTTAGCGGGGCAGCGGGGATCTAGCACAGATACGCAGTATTTT
.,TRBV5-6,TRBJ2-1,TRBD2,CASSLTSGSLSYNEQFF,TGTGCCAGCAGCTTGACTAGCGGGAGCCTCTCCTACAATGAGCAGTTCTTC
.,TRBV12-3/TRBV12-4,TRBJ2-7,.,CASSNPQAYEQYF,TGTGCCAGCAGTAACCCGCAGGCCTACGAGCAGTACTTC
.,TRBV5-1,TRBJ2-1,TRBD2,CASSSPGLAGVNEQFF,TGCGCCAGCAGCTCCCCGGGACTAGCGGGAGTAAATGAGCAGTTCTTC
.,TRBV4-1,TRBJ2-7,.,CASSRGSGLTYEQYF,TGCGCCAGCAGCCGAGGCTCAGGACTGACCTACGAGCAGTACTTC
.,TRBV5-8,TRBJ1-1,.,CASSPTIMNTEAFF,TGTGCCAGCAGCCCAACAATAATGAACACTGAAGCTTTCTTT
.,TRBV9,TRBJ2-1,TRBD2,CASSVESQVAGGTLYNEQFF,TGTGCCAGCAGCGTAGAATCTCAGGTAGCGGGAGGGACCTTGTACAATGAGCAGTTCTTC
.,TRBV1,TRBJ2-7,.,CTSSQGDRGPYEQYF,TGCACCAGCAGCCAAGGCGACAGGGGTCCCTACGAGCAGTACTTC
.,TRBV4-3,TRBJ1-6,.,CASSHAGTSYNSPLHF,TGCGCCAGCAGCCACGCTGGGACATCGTATAATTCACCCCTCCACTTT
.,TRBV3-1/TRBV3-2,TRBJ2-2,TRBD2,CASSQTQRGEFTGELFF,TGTGCCAGCAGCCAAACCCAGCGGGGGGAATTCACCGGGGAGCTGTTTTTT
.,TRBV27,TRBJ1-2,TRBD1,CASSLTGNYGYTF,TGTGCCAGCAGTTTGACAGGGAACTATGGCTACACCTTC
.,TRBV3-1/TRBV3-2,TRBJ2-7,TRBD2,CASSQASGNNYEQYF,TGTGCCAGCAGCCAAGCTAGCGGGAATAACTACGAGCAGTACTTC
.,TRBV30,TRBJ1-1,.,CAWTGDVNTEAFF,TGTGCCTGGACAGGGGATGTGAACACTGAAGCTTTCTTT
once,TRBV25-1,TRBJ1-1,.,CASSELGGTEAFF,TGTGCCAGCAGTGAATTGGGGGGCACTGAAGCTTTCTTT
.,TRBV6-5,TRBJ2-7,.,CASSYVKTGYSYEQYF,TGTGCCAGCAGTTACGTTAAGACGGGATACTCCTACGAGCAGTACTTC
.,TRBV6-2/TRBV6-3,TRBJ1-2,.,CASSFESYGYTF,TGTGCCAGCAGTTTTGAGTCCTATGGCTACACCTTC
.,TRBV7-6,TRBJ2-5,.,CASSNQGQETQYF,TGTGCCAGCAGCAATCAGGGGCAGGAGACCCAGTACTTC
once,TRBV9,TRBJ1-5,.,CASSVNAGNNQPQHF,TGTGCCAGCAGCGTAAACGCAGGGAACAATCAGCCCCAGCATTTT
.,TRBV15,TRBJ1-2,TRBD1,CATSVRGSGGYTF,TGTGCCACCAGCGTCAGGGGGTCTGGTGGCTACACCTTC
.,TRBV4-3,TRBJ1-3,TRBD1,CASSRDRGLGNTIYF,TGCGCCAGCAGCAGGGACAGGGGCCTCGGAAACACCATATATTTT
.,TRBV5-6,TRBJ1-2,.,CASSYLVGGLDGYTF,TGTGCCAGCAGCTACCTCGTCGGGGGGTTGGATGGCTACACCTTC